This record concerns one T cell receptor (beta chain) sequence. This sample is part of a study of Ad26.COV2.S vaccination and SARS-CoV-2 variants. The table came from immunoSEQ multiplex PCR; TCRdb's copy has only in-frame clones and leaves some out. The profile covers around 340,000 clones, with about 86% appearing a single time and around 11% taken by the ten largest. Treatment of the sample: 15 to 20 received Ad26.COV2.S at low or high dose, single or two shots; 5 received placebo; per-sample allocation not given. Collection of the samples took place on day 63 after the first injection of vaccine or placebo. This sample comprised peripheral blood, obtained in a trial of Ad26.COV2.S vaccine versus placebo. This clonotype was sampled from a person between 18 and 59 years old who received the Ad26.COV2.S COVID-19 vaccine or a placebo.

Written as DNA, the CDR3 is TGTGCCAGCAATCAAATAGGGCTAGCTAACAATGAGCAGTTCTTC. This translates into CASNQIGLANNEQFF. J is TRBJ2-1 and V is TRBV2, with a possible D match to TRBD2 (5 bases). Germline lookup yields CDR1 SNHLY and CDR2 FYNNEI. Trimming removed 7 bases from V and 5 bases from J, with 18 bases in between. The CDR3 length is 15 residues.